These 4 T cell receptor beta chains originate from one sample sequenced in a study of cytomegalovirus exposure and HLA in healthy donors. PCR involved 60 Vbeta and 13 Jbeta primers. Using immunoSEQ multiplex PCR, the repertoire was profiled, and TCRdb retains in-frame clones only, with some absent. Among around 99,000 clones listed, around 86% were seen once. What was sequenced was PBMCs. The receptors shown here come from a woman aged 25 to 39 in good health and CMV-seronegative.

The V gene is TRBV14, the J gene TRBJ1-2; no clear D gene. Germline V gene data show CDR1 as SGHDN and CDR2 as FVKESK. V lost 0 bases and J 4 bases, leaving 12 bases between the germline ends. This CDR3 is 15 amino acids long. CDR3 sequence: CASSQDHGSGYGYTF. The CDR3 DNA is TGTGCCAGCAGCCAAGATCACGGGTCTGGCTATGGCTACACCTTC. The whole variable domain, filled in from reference TRBV14 and TRBJ1-2, reads EAGVTQFPSHSVIEKGQTVTLRCDPISGHDNLYWYRRVMGKEIKFLLHFVKESKQDESGMPNNRFLAERTGGTYSTLKVQPAELEDSGVYFCASSQDHGSGYGYTFGSGTRLTVV.

The chain couples TRBV27 to TRBJ2-7, with 10 nucleotides matching TRBD2. V lost 4 bases and J lost 3; bases outside the gene matches: 6. Looked up from germline, CDR1 is MNHEY and CDR2 is SMNVEV (reference sequence). The CDR3 loop spans 15 amino acids. The CDR3 here is CASSYRLAGGYEQYF. The CDR3 DNA reads as TGTGCCAGCAGTTACCGTTTAGCGGGAGGCTACGAGCAGTACTTC.

The chain couples TRBV27 to TRBJ2-2; TRBD2 is a possible D gene (5 bases). The CDR3 contains 16 residues. In germline, CDR1 is MNHEY, CDR2 SMNVEV (reference sequence). Trimming took off 2 bases at V and 0 bases at J, with 10 bases between the two ends. The CDR3 loop reads CASSLRRVTNTGELFF. The CDR3 bases are TGTGCCAGCAGTTTACGGCGGGTTACGAACACCGGGGAGCTGTTTTTT.

CDR3 DNA: TGTGCCAGCTCTATCCAGGACTCTGGAAACACCATATATTTT. This gives the protein CASSIQDSGNTIYF. The chain couples TRBV18 to TRBJ1-3; the D is unclear. This CDR3 has 14 residues. The germline V gene has CDR1 KGHSH and CDR2 LQKENI. The ends were cut back, 6 bases at V and 0 bases at J, with 9 bases in the middle. Full variable domain (remainder filled in from reference TRBV18 and TRBJ1-3): NAGVMQNPRHLVRRRGQEARLRCSPMKGHSHVYWYRQLPEEGLKFMVYLQKENIIDESGMPKERFSAEFPKEGPSILRIQQVVRGDSAAYFCASSIQDSGNTIYFGEGSWLTVV.